This T cell receptor beta chain came from a study of T-cell memory formation after mild COVID-19 (dated by TCRdb to about 2021). For context, the study as a whole: TCR sequence clusters from the two donors were found to be largely donor specific. In two donors, T-cell clones that expanded and contracted after mild COVID-19 were followed by sequencing TCRalpha and TCRbeta repertoires longitudinally. Two young, previously healthy adult volunteers, one female and one male, were included in the cohort.

For sequencing, an Illumina NovaSeq 6000 was employed. TCRalpha and TCRbeta cDNA libraries were built by 5'RACE with constant-segment primers, adding sample barcodes and unique molecular identifiers. Trizol reagent was used to extract RNA from every sample. Library amplification was performed in two PCR steps, and a second sample barcode and Illumina TruSeq adapters were introduced in the second step. Sequencing of the libraries was done on an Illumina NovaSeq, producing 2 x 150 bp paired-end reads. As for how the authors treated the data: The reads were demultiplexed and collapsed into UMI-guided consensus sequences using migec v1.2.7. Using mixcr v2.1.11, UMI consensuses were aligned to TRA and TRB V and J templates and then assembled into clonotypes. Clonotypes were classified as expanded or contracted when called significant by both edgeR and NoisET, with noise models trained on biological replicates. For edgeR calls, the thresholds were a false discovery rate-adjusted p below 0.01 and a log2 fold-change of 1. As an exploratory analysis of dynamics, PCA with hierarchical clustering was applied to max-normalized trajectories of the 1000 most abundant clonotypes. Separately sequenced CD4+ and CD8+ repertoires were used to assign the CD4 or CD8 phenotype of responding clones. TCRdb passed the public sequencing reads through fastp at Q25 and MiXCR, retaining productive beta sequences. Every distinct CDR3 protein forms one entry, paired with its most common genes and DNA. The V and J calls come from TCRdb's annotation, not from the publication. The sample data list approximately 210,000 distinct CDR3 sequences, and 8% to 11% of these were observed just once. The top ten clones comprise approximately 2.8% of the sample.

This clonotype was observed a few times. This clone's antigen is unknown. No base quality information exists; no much larger clone differs at one position. What the authors observed across the whole study: Contracting CD4+ clones were located mainly in the CM and EM memory subsets, whereas CD8+ clones were found to be enriched in EMRA. Some responding clones were found in pre-infection memory, which suggests that pre-existing cross-reactive memory T cells took part in the SARS-CoV-2 response. Only two mild cases were covered by the study, and larger cohorts that include severe cases with pre-infection samples were considered necessary. The second-wave clones that peaked on day 37 were not confirmed to be SARS-CoV-2 specific. Clones contracting from day 15 to 85 had balanced CD4/CD8 phenotypes, while a second wave expanding from day 15 to 37 was biased towards CD4+.

Ficoll-Paque density gradient centrifugation was used to isolate PBMCs. This clonotype originated in a man between 18 and 35 years old who had mild COVID-19 (a few samples of this study predate the infection). The sample titles of this study are shuffled in the database, so cell type and time point are left out; the donor was told from shared clones. Sequencing was carried out using PBMCs or a T cell subset sorted from them (not recorded which).

The nucleotide sequence is TGCGCCAGCAGCCAAGAGGGCTGGGACACCATATATTTT. The encoded protein is CASSQEGWDTIYF. The chain is encoded by TRBV4-3 joined to TRBJ1-3; the D gene remains uncertain. From the cysteine through the phenylalanine, the CDR3 covers 13 amino acids. The read is trimmed to its CDR3 DNA, 39 bases read in frame from base 1. Looking up the germline V gene yields CDR1 LGHNA and CDR2 YSLEER. A distance of 8 bases separates the germline ends of V and J, which lose 0 bases and 8 bases respectively.